This T cell receptor (beta chain) emerged from a study of T cells in Graves' hyperthyroidism and ophthalmopathy. RNA transcripts yielded amplified TCR beta CDR3 regions. A set of HTBI primers served as the primers for a first-round RT-PCR of the TCR CDR3. In TCRdb, the multiplex PCR reads were re-called with MiXCR into one record per CDR3 protein. The repertoire has 350,000 or so distinct CDR3 sequences, about a sixth of them found once; the top ten carry approximately 30%. Study-level results: Blood held most thyroid clonotypes expanded above 0.001 frequency.

Concerning this clonotype: The antigen is not known.

This TCR derives from a woman aged 25-40 years with Graves' hyperthyroidism that later progressed to Graves' ophthalmopathy. Sequenced: blood.

CDR3 loop: CASTLLAGVGEQYF. As DNA, the CDR3 is TGTGCCAGCACGCTACTAGCGGGAGTTGGTGAGCAGTACTTC. The chain has TRBV7-9 and TRBJ2-7; 11 nucleotides align to TRBD2. The CDR3 has 14 amino acids. CDR1 and CDR2 from the germline V gene are SEHNR and FQNEAQ (reference sequence). The ends lost 7 bases at V and 7 bases at J; junction bases unmatched: 9. Looking up the rest from reference TRBV7-9 and TRBJ2-7 gives the full variable domain: DTGVSQNPRHKITKRGQNVTFRCDPISEHNRLYWYRQTLGQGPEFLTYFQNEAQLEKSRLLSDRFSAERPKGSFSTLEIQRTEQGDSAMYLCASTLLAGVGEQYFGPGTRLTVT.